These 6 T cell receptor beta chains came from one sample sequenced in a study of blood T cell repertoires in COVID-19. Using immunoSEQ multiplex PCR, the repertoire was profiled, and TCRdb retains in-frame clones only, with some absent. The sample contains some 260,000 clones, 85% to 95% of which appear only once. Sequencing input: PBMCs or T cells enriched from blood (not recorded which). All receptors derive from a woman aged 18-35 years who had recovered from COVID-19.

The chain is built from TRBV28 and TRBJ1-2; possible D gene TRBD1, 5 bases. Germline V gene lookup returns CDR1 MDHEN and CDR2 SYDVKM. Deletions cut 5 bases from V and 5 bases from J, with 21 bases between. This CDR3 comprises 16 residues. The CDR3 region has the DNA TGTGCCAGCAGTGTCACAGGCACCGGCTATAGGTATGGCTACACCTTC. This gives the protein CASSVTGTGYRYGYTF.

The rearrangement joins TRBV7-2 to TRBJ2-1, with a possible D match to TRBD2 (7 bases). The germline V gene has CDR1 SGHTA and CDR2 FQGNSA. This CDR3 is 18 amino acids long. V was clipped by 4 bases and J by 3 bases, with 22 bases between them. Here the CDR3 DNA reads TGTGCCAGCAGCTACCGAACGGGGGGCGCGGGAAGCTACAATGAGCAGTTCTTC. It codes for CASSYRTGGAGSYNEQFF.

V gene TRBV16 combines with J gene TRBJ2-3; D not resolved. The CDR3 is 18 amino acids. The V end was cut by 2 bases, the J end by 0 bases, with 18 bases between. The germline V gene encodes CDR1 KGHSY and CDR2 FQNENV. The CDR3 reads CASSQPLLAGRSTDTQYF. The CDR3 DNA sequence: TGTGCCAGCAGCCAACCTTTGTTGGCAGGCCGCAGCACAGATACGCAGTATTTT.

The chain links TRBV10-3 to TRBJ1-5; 8 bases fit TRBD1. This CDR3 comprises 13 residues. The germline CDR1 and CDR2 sequences are ENHRY and SYGVKD. As DNA, the CDR3 is TGTGTCGTACGGACAGGGACTGATCAGCCCCAGCATTTT. The encoded protein is CVVRTGTDQPQHF.

The chain couples TRBV3-1 (or the pseudogene TRBV3-2) to TRBJ1-2, with a possible D match to TRBD1 (6 bases). CDR1 LGHDT and CDR2 YNNKEL come from the germline V gene (reference sequence). CDR3 length: 14 amino acids. V was clipped by 4 bases and J by 6 bases, with 15 bases between them. CDR3 loop: CASSPVRTANGYTF. The CDR3 bases are TGTGCCAGCAGCCCCGTAAGGACAGCCAATGGCTACACCTTC.

This chain connects TRBV28 to TRBJ2-1; 10 nucleotides align to TRBD2. CDR1 and CDR2 from the germline V gene are MDHEN and SYDVKM. The length of the CDR3 is 14 residues. J was trimmed by 15 bases and V by 3 bases; bases with no gene match: 11. The CDR3 region is CASSLLAGGQSGFF. CDR3 nucleotides: TGTGCCAGCAGTTTGTTAGCGGGAGGCCAGAGTGGGTTCTTC.